One sample yielded the 14 T cell receptor beta chains listed below, sequenced in a study of patients and donors after allogeneic stem cell transplantation. TCRdb re-analysed the RT-PCR reads in MiXCR, keeping a single row per CDR3 protein. The top ten hold roughly 6% of the sample, which has 920,000 or so distinct CDR3 sequences, more than 15% seen once. Sequencing was done on a sample of blood, either unsorted or a sorted T cell fraction (not recorded which). The receptors come from a human donor who was either an allogeneic HSCT recipient or a stem cell or donor lymphocyte infusion donor (not recorded which). It is not recorded whose cells these are; they may come from a transplant donor.

This clonotype was recorded a few times. The chain joins TRBV4-1 to TRBJ1-4, with D tentatively TRBD1 (6 bases). This CDR3 spans 17 amino acids. The V end was cut by 3 bases, the J end by 6 bases, with 20 bases between. Germline CDR1 and CDR2: MGHRA and YSYEKL. The CDR3 loop is CASSQEDGRKGDEKLFF. The DNA for the CDR3 is TGCGCCAGCAGCCAGGAAGACGGACGGAAGGGGGATGAAAAACTGTTTTTT.

This rearrangement joins TRBV7-9 to TRBJ2-7; D not certain. Trimming took 9 bases from V and 2 from J, leaving 11 bases between them. The CDR3 has 12 residues. Per germline, CDR1 SEHNR and CDR2 FQNEAQ (reference sequence). The CDR3: CASERAAYEQYF. In nucleotides, the CDR3 is TGTGCCAGTGAACGGGCGGCCTACGAGCAGTACTTC.

This rearrangement joins TRBV20-1 to TRBJ2-1, with 10 bases fitting TRBD2. CDR1 and CDR2 from the germline V gene are DFQATT and SNEGSKA (reference sequence). This CDR3 is built from 16 residues. V trimming: 5 bases; J trimming: 9 bases; junction bases outside the gene matches: 16. Here the CDR3 reads CSALRTSGPGLVEQFF. The DNA of the CDR3 is TGCAGTGCTCTAAGGACTAGCGGTCCAGGCCTCGTTGAGCAGTTCTTC.

This clonotype turned up a few times. This chain uses TRBV5-1 with TRBJ1-4, with D possibly matching TRBD1 (5 bases). CDR3 length equals 14 residues. The germline V and J ends were trimmed by 0 bases and 7 bases, with 10 bases remaining between them. The germline V gene encodes CDR1 SGHRS and CDR2 YFSETQ. The CDR3 DNA reads TGCGCCAGCAGCTTGGTATGGGGGGGTGAAAAACTGTTTTTT. Translating it yields CASSLVWGGEKLFF. The full variable domain, rest sourced from reference TRBV5-1 and TRBJ1-4, is KAGVTQTPRYLIKTRGQQVTLSCSPISGHRSVSWYQQTPGQGLQFLFEYFSETQRNKGNFPGRFSGRQFSNSRSEMNVSTLELGDSALYLCASSLVWGGEKLFFGSGTQLSVL.

This clonotype was detected ten times or more. The chain couples TRBV10-3 to TRBJ2-3; 7 bases are shared with TRBD2. The junction had 5 bases not matched to a gene; V was cut back by 5 bases and J by 0 bases. In germline, CDR1 is ENHRY, CDR2 SYGVKD. The CDR3 runs 15 residues. Here the CDR3 reads CAISFGGSSTDTQYF. The CDR3 nucleotides read TGTGCCATCAGTTTCGGCGGGAGCAGCACAGATACGCAGTATTTT.

The CDR3 loop reads CASSPGDPQVTDTQYF. In nucleotides, the CDR3 is TGTGCCAGCAGTCCTGGGGACCCGCAAGTCACAGATACGCAGTATTTT. The rearrangement links TRBV12-3 or TRBV12-4 to TRBJ2-3; D is possibly TRBD1 or TRBD2 (5 bases each). This CDR3 has 16 residues. Trimming removed 5 bases from V and 2 bases from J, with 17 bases in between.

The table lists this clonotype with many counts. The chain is built from TRBV15 and TRBJ1-5; D not resolved. Germline CDR1 is LNHNV and CDR2 is YYDKDF (reference sequence). The CDR3 has 13 amino acids. Trimming pared 3 bases from V and 5 bases from J, leaving 8 bases between. CDR3 sequence (DNA): TGTGCCACCAGCAGTGAAGGGTATCAGCCCCAGCATTTT. Translated, it gives CATSSEGYQPQHF.

The chain uses TRBV9 and TRBJ2-6, with TRBD2 matching 8 bases. The CDR3 totals 16 residues. Looked up from germline, CDR1 is SGDLS and CDR2 is YYNGEE. V trimming: 0 bases; J trimming: 4 bases; junction bases outside the gene matches: 3. This chain's CDR3 is CASSVGIAGGANVLTF. The DNA of the CDR3 is TGTGCCAGCAGCGTAGGAATAGCGGGGGGGGCCAACGTCCTGACTTTC.

V usage is TRBV7-3 and J usage is TRBJ2-1; D is possibly TRBD2 (6 bases). Germline V gene sequence: CDR1 SGHTA, CDR2 FQGTGA. V dropped 1 base and J dropped 8 bases, with 9 bases sitting between them. This CDR3 is built from 13 residues. The CDR3, as DNA: TGTGCCAGCAGCTTAATCCCTAGCGATGAGCAGTTCTTC. Its translation is CASSLIPSDEQFF. The full variable domain, in which reference TRBV7-3 and TRBJ2-1 provide the parts outside the CDR3, is GAGVSQTPSNKVTEKGKYVELRCDPISGHTALYWYRQSLGQGPEFLIYFQGTGAADDSGLPNDRFFAVRPEGSVSTLKIQRTERGDSAVYLCASSLIPSDEQFFGPGTRLTVL.

The chain joins TRBV3-1 to TRBJ2-1; TRBD2 is a possible D gene (6 bases). In germline, CDR1 is LGHDT, CDR2 YNNKEL (reference sequence). The germline V and J ends were trimmed by 0 bases and 9 bases, with 18 bases remaining between them. The CDR3 spans 16 residues. CDR3 sequence reads: CASSQDKRTGVVEQFF. DNA of the CDR3: TGTGCCAGCAGCCAAGATAAAAGGACGGGAGTAGTTGAGCAGTTCTTC.

The chain employs TRBV12-5 and TRBJ2-1, with D perhaps TRBD1 or TRBD2 (5 bases each). This CDR3 comprises 15 residues. Germline values: CDR1 LGHNT, CDR2 FRNRAP. The V end was cut by 3 bases, the J end by 7 bases, with 16 bases between. The CDR3 here is CASGLGTMLGNEQFF. The CDR3 DNA is TGTGCTAGTGGTTTAGGGACCATGCTAGGTAATGAGCAGTTCTTC.

This clonotype came up a few times. The rearrangement links TRBV2 to TRBJ1-3, with D perhaps matching TRBD1 (5 bases). This CDR3 has 13 amino acids. V shed 6 bases and J shed 0 bases, with 6 bases lying between them. Per germline, CDR1 SNHLY and CDR2 FYNNEI. CDR3 nucleotide sequence: TGTGCCAGCAGAGGGGACTCTGGAAACACCATATATTTT. This sequence encodes CASRGDSGNTIYF.

The chain has TRBV10-3 and TRBJ2-5; the D is unclear. This CDR3 has 12 amino acids. From germline, CDR1 is ENHRY and CDR2 SYGVKD. V was clipped by 2 bases and J by 9 bases, with 10 bases between them. The CDR3 sequence: CAISEQIRAQYF. The CDR3 nucleotides are TGTGCCATCAGTGAGCAGATTCGGGCCCAGTACTTC.

CDR3 loop: CASSPPSGTSTDTQYF. The CDR3 DNA sequence: TGTGCCAGCAGCCCCCCTAGCGGAACTAGCACAGATACGCAGTATTTT. The V and J genes are TRBV7-9 and TRBJ2-3; TRBD2 matches 7 bases. Per the germline V gene, CDR1 is SEHNR and CDR2 is FQNEAQ (reference sequence). This CDR3 spans 16 amino acids. The J segment lost 0 bases and the V segment lost 5 bases, leaving 8 bases of the junction unmatched.